The sequence of this T cell receptor (beta chain) was determined in a study of glioma-infiltrating T cells. The iRepertoire nested amplicon-rescue multiplex PCR amplified TCR alpha and beta CDR3s from RNA. One-step reverse transcription and amplification started from approximately 100-400 ng of tissue mRNA or PBMC total RNA. In TCRdb, the multiplex PCR reads were re-called with MiXCR into one record per CDR3 protein. The data contain under 200,000 distinct CDR3 sequences, around 32% of them singletons. A note on this clonotype: What it binds is unknown.

Study findings and constraints: CDR3 overlap between tissue and blood was very small. Non-neoplastic patients had below-expected tissue-blood divergence, while all gliomas exceeded expectation.

The TCR sequence derives from a human donor with low-grade glioma or glioblastoma, undergoing nonglioma brain surgery, or in good health (not recorded which). The sequenced sample was glioma tissue, nonneoplastic brain tissue, or PBMCs (not recorded which).

CDR3 sequence reads: CASSIGSGDSYEQYF. The CDR3 bases are TGTGCCAGTAGTATAGGTTCAGGGGACTCCTACGAGCAGTACTTC. V is TRBV19 and J is TRBJ2-7; TRBD1 might be the D (6 bases). Trimming left V 1 base short and J 0 bases short, with 10 bases between. The CDR3 spans 15 residues. Germline CDR1 LNHDA, CDR2 SQIVND (reference sequence).